The next 30 T cell receptor beta chains were all read from a single sample in a study of blood T cell repertoires in COVID-19. Profiled with immunoSEQ multiplex PCR; TCRdb holds only in-frame clones, not every one. The sample includes hundreds of thousands of clones, roughly 81% of them seen just once. The sample consisted of peripheral blood. These receptors were taken from a man aged 40-55 years with acute or convalescent COVID-19.

CDR3 sequence reads: CASSLARLNGYTF. The CDR3 coding sequence is TGTGCCAGCAGCTTAGCCAGGCTTAATGGCTACACCTTC. The V call is TRBV7-6, the J call TRBJ1-2; D gene ambiguous. V lost 0 bases and J lost 6, with 8 bases in between. The CDR3 extends over 13 amino acids. The germline V gene has CDR1 SGHVS and CDR2 FNYEAQ.

The chain has TRBV7-2 and TRBJ1-2; 7 positions match TRBD1. The CDR3 has 16 amino acids. V dropped 1 base and J dropped 0; count of bases not matched to a gene: 5. In germline, CDR1 is SGHTA, CDR2 FQGNSA. CDR3 sequence reads: CASSLGGTASNYGYTF. CDR3 bases: TGTGCCAGCAGCTTAGGAGGGACAGCCTCTAACTATGGCTACACCTTC.

This clone occurred a few times. This chain joins TRBV19 and TRBJ1-1; a possible D gene is TRBD1 (5 bases). CDR1 is LNHDA and CDR2 is SQIVND in the germline V gene (reference sequence). This CDR3 has 16 amino acids. Trimming left V 0 bases short and J 1 base short, with 12 bases between. The CDR3 DNA is TGTGCCAGTAGTATAGAGGGGGGACTCCCGAACACTGAAGCTTTCTTT. Amino acid sequence: CASSIEGGLPNTEAFF.

This sequence joins TRBV2 and TRBJ1-2; D ambiguous. This CDR3 spans 13 amino acids. The V gene's germline CDR1 is SNHLY and CDR2 FYNNEI. Trimming stripped 2 bases from V and 8 bases from J, with 12 bases between. The CDR3 DNA follows: TGTGCCAGCAGTGAATCTGTCGTCGGGGGCTACACCTTC. This gives the protein CASSESVVGGYTF.

The rearrangement uses TRBV7-9 and TRBJ1-3; no definite D call. The length of the CDR3 is 16 residues. The germline gives CDR1 SEHNR, CDR2 FQNEAQ (reference sequence). Trimming removed 7 bases at V and 0 bases at J, with 16 bases between. The CDR3 loop is CASMEGPYSSGNTIYF. DNA of the CDR3: TGTGCCAGCATGGAGGGCCCATACTCCTCTGGAAACACCATATATTTT. Complete variable domain (other parts from reference TRBV7-9 and TRBJ1-3): DTGVSQNPRHKITKRGQNVTFRCDPISEHNRLYWYRQTLGQGPEFLTYFQNEAQLEKSRLLSDRFSAERPKGSFSTLEIQRTEQGDSAMYLCASMEGPYSSGNTIYFGEGSWLTVV.

V and J are TRBV11-2 and TRBJ1-2; 7 bases agree with TRBD1. Germline assignment: CDR1 SGHAT and CDR2 FQNNGV. V shed 5 bases and J 3 bases; nucleotides not matched to a gene: 3. CDR3 length: 13 residues. The CDR3, as DNA: TGTGCCAGCAGCCCCGACAGGGACTATGGCTACACCTTC. Translation: CASSPDRDYGYTF.

There are a few counts of this clone. The chain uses TRBV27 and TRBJ1-2; TRBD1 aligns across 8 bases. Germline V gives CDR1 MNHEY, CDR2 SMNVEV (reference sequence). V dropped 5 bases and J dropped 4; count of bases not matched to a gene: 3. The CDR3 contains 13 residues. CDR3 DNA sequence: TGTGCCAGCAGTACAGGGGGGGGCTATGGCTACACCTTC. As protein: CASSTGGGYGYTF.

The V gene is TRBV28, the J gene TRBJ2-6, with 9 nucleotides matching TRBD1. CDR3 length: 17 residues. After removal of 4 bases from V and 4 bases from J, the junction contained 8 bases not matched to a gene. The germline gives CDR1 MDHEN, CDR2 SYDVKM. CDR3 in amino acids: CASSSQQGASGANVLTF. The CDR3 DNA reads TGTGCCAGCAGTTCCCAACAGGGGGCTTCCGGGGCCAACGTCCTGACTTTC.

V gene TRBV5-5 combines with J gene TRBJ1-2, with 8 bases that match TRBD1. The CDR3 sequence is 14 residues long. From germline, CDR1 is SGHKS and CDR2 YYEKEE (reference sequence). V was clipped by 4 bases and J by 4 bases; unmatched bases: 6. The CDR3 is CASSRRGQGYGYTF. The CDR3 nucleotides are TGTGCCAGCAGCCGCAGGGGGCAAGGCTATGGCTACACCTTC.

The chain joins TRBV7-8 to TRBJ1-1; no firm D call. Germline V gene lookup returns CDR1 SGHVS and CDR2 FQNEAQ. V was pared by 5 bases and J by 4 bases, with 11 bases between. This CDR3 has 13 residues. The CDR3 loop is CASSHPGGTEAFF. The CDR3 coding sequence is TGTGCCAGCAGCCATCCTGGCGGCACTGAAGCTTTCTTT. The full variable domain, with the rest looked up from reference TRBV7-8 and TRBJ1-1, is GAGVSQSPRYKVAKRGQDVALRCDPISGHVSLFWYQQALGQGPEFLTYFQNEAQLDKSGLPSDRFFAERPEGSVSTLKIQRTQQEDSAVYLCASSHPGGTEAFFGQGTRLTVV.

The chain has TRBV4-1 and TRBJ2-2; D possibly corresponds to TRBD2 (5 bases). Germline V gene sequence: CDR1 MGHRA, CDR2 YSYEKL. The V and J ends lost 3 bases and 3 bases respectively, with 8 bases between them. The CDR3 is 14 residues long. For the CDR3, the DNA is TGCGCCAGCAGCCAGGGAGAATACACCGGGGAGCTGTTTTTT. As protein: CASSQGEYTGELFF.

About this clone: The junction departs from the called germline gene at one end, perhaps through a read error. The chain employs TRBV3-1 (or the pseudogene TRBV3-2) and TRBJ2-7; D possibly corresponds to TRBD2 (5 bases). The CDR3 covers 13 residues. The germline V gene has CDR1 LGHDT and CDR2 YNNKEL (reference sequence). CDR3 loop: CASSPKSSGILDF. CDR3 in DNA: TGTGCCAGCAGCCCCAAAAGCTCCGGGATTTTAGATTTC.

The chain recombines TRBV27 with TRBJ2-7; 10 bases map to TRBD2. The CDR3 is 17 amino acids. With V trimmed by 2 bases and J by 5 bases, 12 bases remained unmatched. Germline V gene lookup returns CDR1 MNHEY and CDR2 SMNVEV (reference sequence). CDR3 DNA sequence: TGTGCCAGCAGTTTAAAGATAGCGGGGGGCCTTTCGCACGAGCAGTACTTC. Translation: CASSLKIAGGLSHEQYF.

This sequence joins TRBV18 and TRBJ2-3, with 13 bases that match TRBD2. The length of the CDR3 is 14 residues. After removal of 2 bases from V and 8 bases from J, the junction contained 1 base not matched to a gene. Germline V lookup: CDR1 KGHSH, CDR2 LQKENI. The DNA of the CDR3 is TGTGCCAGCTCACCAGGGACTAGCGGGGCTACGCAGTATTTT. This translates into CASSPGTSGATQYF.

This clone was seen just once. The rearrangement uses TRBV19 and TRBJ2-2, with D maybe TRBD2 (7 bases). The CDR3 is 14 residues long. Germline values: CDR1 LNHDA, CDR2 SQIVND (reference sequence). Trimming cost V 4 bases and J 3 bases, with 9 bases left between them. This CDR3 is CASSSGGDTGELFF. Written as DNA, the CDR3 is TGTGCCAGTAGTAGCGGGGGCGACACCGGGGAGCTGTTTTTT.

The chain uses TRBV5-4 and TRBJ1-1; no reliable D call. Trimming took off 3 bases at V and 4 bases at J, with 10 bases between the two ends. The CDR3 loop spans 13 amino acids. Germline CDR1 and CDR2: SGHNT and YYREEE (reference sequence). The CDR3 region is CASSSQVSTEAFF. CDR3 DNA sequence: TGTGCCAGCAGCTCCCAGGTTTCCACTGAAGCTTTCTTT.

V gene TRBV5-6 combines with J gene TRBJ1-3; D gene unclear. Trimming took 3 bases from V and 1 from J, leaving 14 bases between them. There are 16 residues in the CDR3. CDR1 is SGHDT, CDR2 YYEEEE, per germline. For the CDR3, the DNA is TGTGCCAGCAGCTCCGGCGCAGGTGGGTCTGGAAACACCATATATTTT. Translation: CASSSGAGGSGNTIYF.

The chain carries TRBV6-5 and TRBJ2-1, with D possibly matching TRBD1 (6 bases). V lost 6 bases and J 4 bases, leaving 16 bases between the germline ends. The CDR3 length is 15 residues. Germline CDR1 reads MNHEY; CDR2 reads SVGAGI. The CDR3 DNA follows: TGTGCCAGCAGAGCAGGGGTGGGGGCTTACAATGAGCAGTTCTTC. It encodes CASRAGVGAYNEQFF.

The rearrangement joins TRBV4-2 to TRBJ1-1; D is uncertain. Germline V gene data show CDR1 as LGHNA and CDR2 as YNFKEQ. V lost 0 bases and J lost 6, with 14 bases in between. The CDR3 has 15 amino acids. CDR3 protein: CASSQEEGSFPEAFF. CDR3 DNA sequence: TGTGCCAGCAGCCAAGAAGAGGGCTCCTTCCCTGAAGCTTTCTTT.

This clone is a singleton in its sample. The chain carries TRBV7-8 and TRBJ2-1, with D unclear. The CDR3 length is 14 residues. Trimming cost V 3 bases and J 0 bases, with 6 bases left between them. The V gene's germline CDR1 is SGHVS and CDR2 FQNEAQ. CDR3 amino acids: CASSLRFSYNEQFF. The CDR3 nucleotides are TGTGCCAGCAGCTTGAGATTCTCCTACAATGAGCAGTTCTTC.

This chain links TRBV25-1 with TRBJ1-1; D remains unclear. Germline CDR1 and CDR2: MGHDK and SYGVNS. The CDR3 is 16 amino acids. Between the trimmed V and J ends, which lost 6 bases and 1 base, there was a span of 18 bases. CDR3 nucleotides: TGTGCCAGCAGCCCTCGCCTTTCGGGTAGGAACACTGAAGCTTTCTTT. Translating it yields CASSPRLSGRNTEAFF.

This clone occurred once. J is TRBJ1-1 and V is TRBV3-1 (or the pseudogene TRBV3-2), with D unresolved. With 1 base removed from V and 4 bases from J, the gap between germline ends came to 16 bases. The CDR3 is 16 amino acids. Germline assignment: CDR1 LGHDT and CDR2 YNNKEL (reference sequence). The DNA of the CDR3 is TGTGCCAGCAGCCAAGTGAACAGCCCCTTGGGCACTGAAGCTTTCTTT. This translates into CASSQVNSPLGTEAFF.

This chain joins TRBV11-3 and TRBJ2-2; 7 bases are shared with TRBD1. The CDR3 has 16 residues. CDR1 SGHNT and CDR2 YENEEA come from the germline V gene. The trim removed 5 bases at V and 4 bases at J, leaving 10 bases unmatched. The CDR3 DNA is TGTGCCAGCAGCCTTCGACAGGGCGGTAGCACCGGGGAGCTGTTTTTT. Translating it yields CASSLRQGGSTGELFF. Filled out from reference TRBV11-3 and TRBJ2-2, the complete variable domain reads EAGVVQSPRYKIIEKKQPVAFWCNPISGHNTLYWYLQNLGQGPELLIRYENEEAVDDSQLPKDRFSAERLKGVDSTLKIQPAELGDSAVYLCASSLRQGGSTGELFFGEGSRLTVL.

The chain joins TRBV2 to TRBJ2-2; perhaps TRBD2 as D (6 bases). The germline V gene has CDR1 SNHLY and CDR2 FYNNEI. The V gene lost 7 bases and the J gene lost 0 bases, with 12 bases spanning the gap. This CDR3 spans 15 amino acids. CDR3 coding DNA: TGTGCCAGCAATGCTTGGGGGGCGAACACCGGGGAGCTGTTTTTT. Translating gives CASNAWGANTGELFF.

V gene TRBV9 combines with J gene TRBJ2-3; 8 nucleotides agree with TRBD2. The CDR3 extends over 15 amino acids. Germline loops: CDR1 SGDLS, CDR2 YYNGEE. The trim removed 0 bases at V and 6 bases at J, leaving 6 bases unmatched. CDR3 sequence reads: CASSVEVSGVDTQYF. The CDR3 DNA reads TGTGCCAGCAGCGTAGAGGTTAGCGGGGTGGATACGCAGTATTTT.

V usage is TRBV5-4 and J usage is TRBJ2-6, with a possible D match to TRBD2 (5 bases). Germline loops: CDR1 SGHNT, CDR2 YYREEE (reference sequence). Trimming pared 4 bases from V and 4 bases from J, leaving 12 bases between. The CDR3 length is 15 residues. CDR3 protein: CASSVAGVGANVLTF. CDR3 nucleotides: TGTGCCAGCAGCGTGGCCGGGGTCGGGGCCAACGTCCTGACTTTC.

In its sample, this clone was seen once. The chain uses TRBV11-2 and TRBJ2-5; D might be TRBD2 (6 bases). Germline V gives CDR1 SGHAT, CDR2 FQNNGV. V shed 1 base and J shed 5 bases, with 11 bases lying between them. The CDR3 is 14 amino acids. The CDR3 DNA sequence: TGTGCCAGCAGCTTAGTCGCGAGCGGGGAGACCCAGTACTTC. It yields the protein CASSLVASGETQYF.

The V and J genes are TRBV3-1 (or the pseudogene TRBV3-2) and TRBJ1-1; 9 nucleotides agree with TRBD1. The CDR3 is made up of 15 amino acids. Germline assignment: CDR1 LGHDT and CDR2 YNNKEL (reference sequence). V was pared by 4 bases and J by 0 bases, with 3 bases of the junction left unmatched. The CDR3 DNA follows: TGTGCCAGCAGCCCGGACAGGGGTTTGAACACTGAAGCTTTCTTT. Translating gives CASSPDRGLNTEAFF.

This chain joins TRBV19 and TRBJ2-5, with D possibly TRBD1 on 6 matching bases. This CDR3 is built from 15 residues. Trimming removed 4 bases at V and 2 bases at J, with 14 bases between. Germline V CDR1 and CDR2: LNHDA, SQIVND (reference sequence). Here the CDR3 DNA reads TGTGCCAGTAGTACCATCCGGACAGATCAAGAGACCCAGTACTTC. Amino acids: CASSTIRTDQETQYF.

The chain is built from TRBV30 and TRBJ2-3; TRBD1 matches 8 bases. V shed 4 bases and J 1 base; nucleotides not matched to a gene: 4. CDR1 and CDR2 (germline): GTSNPN, SVGIG (reference sequence). CDR3 length equals 14 residues. CDR3 DNA sequence: TGTGCCTGGAACTACAGGGGGGGCACAGATACGCAGTATTTT. This codes for CAWNYRGGTDTQYF.